Described below is a single T cell receptor (beta chain) sequence and its context. This clonotype was seen just once. What this receptor recognizes is not known. No quality values exist for individual bases; no much larger clone is one base distant. Just one read gives weak support. The data stem from a study of response to subunit inactivated influenza vaccine (dated by TCRdb to 2016 to 2018). Notes on the research overall: To follow how T cells responded to a trivalent subunit inactivated influenza vaccine, the researchers relied on deep quantitative profiling of the T cell receptor repertoire.

Sequences SEHNR (CDR1) and FQNEAQ (CDR2) are obtained from the germline V gene (reference sequence). Deletion took 5 bases off V and 7 bases off J, with a span of 9 bases between the germline ends. The cysteine opens and the phenylalanine closes a CDR3 of 12 amino acids. This entry keeps only the CDR3 DNA: 36 bases, framed from base 1. The method was RT-PCR. Sequencing was carried out with an Illumina HiSeq 2500. The public reads were quality trimmed at Q25 with fastp and then assembled into clones with MiXCR by TCRdb, keeping productive beta chains. Rows are unified per CDR3 protein, each entry keeping the most common DNA and genes. This sample lists 500,000 to 750,000 distinct CDR3 sequences; around 15% were detected once. The top ten constitute approximately 10% of the sample. On the study overall, not on this receptor specifically: The authors proposed that each seasonal influenza vaccination may bring in only a limited number of new T cells.

This TCR was sampled from a man aged 45-60 years who received an inactivated influenza vaccine. Donor details come from another sample of the same person, matched by shared clones. Rearrangement joined TRBV7-9 to TRBJ2-1, with the D gene not clear enough to name. This material consisted of PBMCs from blood, taken 12 days after vaccination. The sequenced DNA: TGTGCCAGCAGCCGGTACGGGAATGAGCAGTTCTTC. It translates to CASSRYGNEQFF.